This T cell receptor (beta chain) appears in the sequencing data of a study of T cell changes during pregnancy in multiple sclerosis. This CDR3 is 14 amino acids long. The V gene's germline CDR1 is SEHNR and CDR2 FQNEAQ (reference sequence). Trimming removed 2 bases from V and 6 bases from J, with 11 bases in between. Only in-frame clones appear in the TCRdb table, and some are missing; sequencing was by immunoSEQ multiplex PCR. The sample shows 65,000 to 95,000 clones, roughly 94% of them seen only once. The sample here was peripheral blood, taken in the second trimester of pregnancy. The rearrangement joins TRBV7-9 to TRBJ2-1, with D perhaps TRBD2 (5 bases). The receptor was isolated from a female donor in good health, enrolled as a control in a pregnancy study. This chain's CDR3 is CASSLTEAFNEQFF. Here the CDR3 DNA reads TGTGCCAGCAGCTTAACGGAGGCCTTCAATGAGCAGTTCTTC.